This T cell receptor beta chain was observed in a study of blood T cell repertoires in COVID-19. Study background: There were acute and convalescent COVID-19 samples, and they came from the United States, Italy and Spain. T cells, B-cell-depleted T cells, or PBMCs provided the cDNA or gDNA that served as material.

Generated by immunoSEQ multiplex PCR, the TCRdb table keeps only in-frame clones and is missing some. The sample has about 220,000 clones, roughly 83% seen once. Living in 20 to 30 US areas, the participants were between roughly 18 and 90 years of age. Clinical histories supplied by participants themselves formed the basis of cohort assignment. Germline-derived CDR1 and CDR2 are SEHNR and FQNEAQ (reference sequence). The CDR3 contains 15 residues. V lost 3 bases and J 7 bases, leaving 13 bases between the germline ends. This rearrangement joins TRBV7-9 to TRBJ1-6, with D tentatively TRBD1 (5 bases). The specimen was PBMCs or T cells enriched from blood (not recorded which). The receptor was derived from a woman between 40 and 50 years old with acute COVID-19. CDR3 residues: CASSFRGVVNSPLHF. CDR3 coding DNA: TGTGCCAGCAGCTTTCGGGGGGTTGTCAATTCACCCCTCCACTTT.